Each of the 18 T cell receptor beta chains below was sequenced from the same sample in a study of cytomegalovirus exposure and HLA in healthy donors (TCRdb year 2017). To prepare the library, the immunoSEQ multiplex PCR assay was applied. The multiplex PCR relied on a mix of 60 forward primers for TCR Vbeta segments and 13 reverse primers for TCR Jbeta segments. TCRdb took this table from immuneACCESS and kept in-frame rearrangements with V and J called. Such tables lack part of the clones; where checked against another copy, unresolved V genes explain under half of the gap, and the rest is unexplained. This sample gives over 100,000 clones in total; 70% to 75% of them show up just once. The ten largest clones take up approximately 7% of the sample. Sequenced input: PBMCs. The receptors stem from a male donor in good health and CMV-seronegative.

The chain is built from TRBV4-2 and TRBJ2-1, with 8 bases identical to TRBD1. Germline CDR1 LGHNA, CDR2 YNFKEQ. The CDR3 totals 21 residues. Losses at the gene ends were 4 bases for V and 4 bases for J; bases not matched to a gene: 24. CDR3 DNA: TGTGCCAGCAGCCGACCAAAGACCCGGGACAGGAGGAGACCCGGATACAATGAGCAGTTCTTC. Translation gives CASSRPKTRDRRRPGYNEQFF.

The chain links TRBV5-4 to TRBJ1-6, with 9 bases identical to TRBD1. V lost 4 bases, J lost 5 bases, and 10 bases stayed unmatched. The CDR3 consists of 17 residues. Looked up from germline, CDR1 is SGHNT and CDR2 is YYREEE (reference sequence). The CDR3 sequence: CASSIYRGRMNNSPLHF. The CDR3 nucleotides read TGTGCCAGCAGCATCTACAGGGGGCGCATGAATAATTCACCCCTCCACTTT.

Worth noting for this clone: The junction does not match germline at one end; this may be a read error. The chain employs TRBV9 and TRBJ2-5, with D maybe TRBD1 (6 bases). This CDR3 comprises 13 residues. CDR1 and CDR2 from the germline V gene are SGDLS and YYNGEE. The DNA for the CDR3 is TGTGCCAGCAGCGTGGACAGTCAAGAGGCCCAGTACTTC. Its translation: CASSVDSQEAQYF.

The V call is TRBV5-1, the J call TRBJ2-6, with D unresolved. Deletions cut 1 base from V and 6 bases from J, with 11 bases between. The CDR3 runs 15 residues. Germline CDR1 is SGHRS and CDR2 is YFSETQ. As DNA, the CDR3 is TGCGCCAGCAGCTTGAGCCCGGTCGAGGCCAACGTCCTGACTTTC. Translated, it gives CASSLSPVEANVLTF.

The CDR3 DNA follows: TGTGCCAGCAGTGAAGGCCCAGGCTCCTACAATGAGCAGTTCTTC. This sequence encodes CASSEGPGSYNEQFF. The rearrangement links TRBV6-1 to TRBJ2-1, with unresolved D. Trimming left V 1 base short and J 0 bases short, with 7 bases between. The CDR3 runs to 15 residues. CDR1 and CDR2 (germline): MNHNS, SASEGT.

The chain combines TRBV6-1 with TRBJ1-2; D is undetermined. Between the trimmed V and J ends, which lost 1 base and 6 bases, there was a span of 12 bases. The CDR3 spans 14 residues. Germline CDR1 MNHNS, CDR2 SASEGT. The CDR3 loop reads CASSEVVGADGYTF. The DNA for the CDR3 is TGTGCCAGCAGTGAAGTTGTGGGCGCTGATGGCTACACCTTC.

This chain links TRBV28 with TRBJ2-1; TRBD2 agrees at 13 bases. Germline loops: CDR1 MDHEN, CDR2 SYDVKM. The CDR3 sequence is 19 residues long. The junction had 11 bases not matched to a gene; V was cut back by 2 bases and J by 4 bases. CDR3 loop: CASSLLPTRLAGGYNEQFF. The CDR3 DNA reads as TGTGCCAGCAGTTTACTCCCGACGCGACTAGCGGGAGGTTACAATGAGCAGTTCTTC.

This sequence joins TRBV2 and TRBJ2-7; 7 positions agree with TRBD2. Per germline, CDR1 SNHLY and CDR2 FYNNEI. The CDR3 has 13 residues. The V gene end was trimmed by 9 bases and the J gene end by 4 bases; junction bases not matched to a gene: 9. CDR3 sequence (DNA): TGTGCCAGTGGGCCGGGACTACCATACGAGCAGTACTTC. This encodes CASGPGLPYEQYF.

The V call is TRBV18, the J call TRBJ2-1, with D tentatively TRBD2 (5 bases). Per the germline V gene, CDR1 is KGHSH and CDR2 is LQKENI. V was cut by 4 bases and J by 5 bases, with 9 bases left in between. The CDR3 totals 13 residues. The CDR3 nucleotides read TGTGCCAGCTCACGAGACTACGACAATGAGCAGTTCTTC. Its translation: CASSRDYDNEQFF.

The rearrangement joins TRBV25-1 to TRBJ2-3, with 7 bases lining up with TRBD1. CDR1 MGHDK and CDR2 SYGVNS come from the germline V gene. Germline trimming cut 0 bases from V and 3 bases from J; bases unmatched to any gene: 3. CDR3 size: 15 residues. This CDR3 is CASSEYGTETDTQYF. The DNA for the CDR3 is TGTGCCAGCAGTGAATACGGGACAGAAACAGATACGCAGTATTTT.

This clone was recorded only once. The chain joins TRBV28 to TRBJ1-2; 9 nucleotides agree with TRBD1. The CDR3 loop spans 13 amino acids. CDR1 MDHEN and CDR2 SYDVKM come from the germline V gene. V gave up 8 bases and J gave up 3 bases; unmatched junction bases: 4. This CDR3 reads CASRTGDHYGYTF. The DNA for the CDR3 is TGTGCCAGCCGGACAGGGGACCACTATGGCTACACCTTC.

The chain combines TRBV15 with TRBJ2-3; TRBD2 aligns across 7 bases. This CDR3 comprises 15 residues. The ends lost 0 bases at V and 4 bases at J; junction bases unmatched: 4. Germline CDR1 and CDR2: LNHNV and YYDKDF (reference sequence). This CDR3 reads CATSRERLASDTQYF. In DNA form, the CDR3 reads TGTGCCACCAGCAGAGAGAGACTAGCCTCAGATACGCAGTATTTT.

The V and J genes are TRBV4-2 and TRBJ2-2; D gene unclear. There are 16 residues in the CDR3. V lost 0 bases, J lost 0 bases, and 8 bases lay in between. Germline V gene sequence: CDR1 LGHNA, CDR2 YNFKEQ. CDR3 protein: CASSQEPNSNTGELFF. In DNA, the CDR3 is TGTGCCAGCAGCCAAGAGCCTAATTCGAACACCGGGGAGCTGTTTTTT.

The chain couples TRBV4-2 to TRBJ2-3; 8 positions match TRBD2. V was pared by 0 bases and J by 4 bases, with 3 bases of the junction left unmatched. CDR3 length: 15 amino acids. The germline CDR1 and CDR2 sequences are LGHNA and YNFKEQ. CDR3 nucleotide sequence: TGTGCCAGCAGCCAAGACGGGGGGGGCTCAGATACGCAGTATTTT. Its protein is CASSQDGGGSDTQYF.

This clone has a single count. The chain carries TRBV6-5 and TRBJ2-7; a possible D gene is TRBD2 (7 bases). There are 13 residues in the CDR3. The germline gives CDR1 MNHEY, CDR2 SVGAGI. V was pared by 8 bases and J by 2 bases, with 13 bases between. In nucleotides, the CDR3 is TGTGCCAGCTGTAGGGGGGGCGCCTACGAGCAGTACTTC. Translating it yields CASCRGGAYEQYF.

Remarks on this clone: At one end, the junction sequence differs from germline, possibly due to a read error. This rearrangement joins TRBV5-4 to TRBJ1-1, with no clear D. The germline gives CDR1 SGHNT, CDR2 YYREEE (reference sequence). The CDR3 is 14 amino acids. The CDR3 region is CASSQDGIGTEAFF. The CDR3 DNA sequence: TGCGCCAGCAGCCAAGATGGAATCGGGACTGAAGCTTTCTTT.

This clone was detected only a few times. The V and J genes are TRBV28 and TRBJ2-7, with TRBD1 identical over 9 bases. Trimming took 6 bases from V and 3 from J; bases not matched to a gene: 9. The V gene's germline CDR1 is MDHEN and CDR2 SYDVKM. The CDR3 is 15 residues long. As DNA, the CDR3 is TGTGCCAGCAGCCCTGGGACAGGGAGAGTCTACGAGCAGTACTTC. Amino acid sequence: CASSPGTGRVYEQYF.

In the case of this clone: An end of the junction does not agree with germline; a read error may underlie this. J is TRBJ1-2 and V is TRBV5-4; tentative D call: TRBD1 (6 bases). The CDR3 has 15 amino acids. CDR1 and CDR2 (germline): SGHNT, YYREEE (reference sequence). In nucleotides, the CDR3 is TGTGCCAGTAAACCGGGGTCCAGAGGAAACAGGGCTCTCGCCTTC. This codes for CASKPGSRGNRALAF.